The sequence of this T cell receptor beta chain was determined in a study of blood T cell repertoires in COVID-19. At the level of the study: Both acute and convalescent COVID-19 samples were obtained from the United States, Italy and Spain.

The table lists this clone with a count of one. Germline V CDR1 and CDR2: LGHDT, YNNKEL (reference sequence). The CDR3 totals 14 residues. The V gene end was trimmed by 0 bases and the J gene end by 8 bases; junction bases not matched to a gene: 3. Original analysis: Cell counts per sample came from amplifying reference gene primers. Sequencing was performed with immunoSEQ multiplex PCR; in TCRdb, only in-frame clones are kept and a portion is missing. V, J and clone size reflect that table, while D and trimming were determined from the DNA. This sample yields about 200,000 clones, of which around 85% are seen a single time; 0.75% to 0.9% belongs to the top ten.

The sequencing input was peripheral blood. The chain links TRBV3-1 (or the pseudogene TRBV3-2) to TRBJ2-1; the match to TRBD2 covers 8 bases. The TCR originated in a woman in her 70s with acute or convalescent COVID-19. CDR3 nucleotide sequence: TGTGCCAGCAGCCAAGATCCGGGACTAGATGAGCAGTTCTTC. Its translation is CASSQDPGLDEQFF.